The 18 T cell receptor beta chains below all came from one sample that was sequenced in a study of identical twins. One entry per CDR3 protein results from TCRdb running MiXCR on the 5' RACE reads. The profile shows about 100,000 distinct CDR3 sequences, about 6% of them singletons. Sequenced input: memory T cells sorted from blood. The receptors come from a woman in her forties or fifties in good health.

The CDR3 spells CASSPPTGAGLAGGGYNEQFF. CDR3 nucleotides: TGTGCCAGCTCACCACCGACGGGGGCGGGACTAGCGGGAGGAGGATACAATGAGCAGTTCTTC. The chain recombines TRBV18 with TRBJ2-1; TRBD2 matches 15 bases. Germline trimming cut 0 bases from V and 4 bases from J; bases unmatched to any gene: 13. Germline V CDR1 and CDR2: KGHSH, LQKENI. The CDR3 sequence is 21 residues long.

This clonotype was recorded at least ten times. The CDR3 loop is CSAQLAGGGNEQFF. CDR3 in DNA: TGCAGTGCCCAGCTGGCGGGAGGGGGCAATGAGCAGTTCTTC. The rearrangement uses TRBV20-1 and TRBJ2-1; TRBD2 agrees at 9 bases. The V segment lost 6 bases and the J segment 6 bases; nucleotides outside the gene matches: 9. This CDR3 comprises 14 residues. Germline CDR1 and CDR2: DFQATT and SNEGSKA (reference sequence).

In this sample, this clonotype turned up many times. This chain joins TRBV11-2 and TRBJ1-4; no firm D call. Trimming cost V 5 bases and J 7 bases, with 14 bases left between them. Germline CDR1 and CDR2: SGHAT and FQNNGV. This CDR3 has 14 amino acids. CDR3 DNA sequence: TGTGCCAGCAGCCCCCTAGTGAGGGCTGAAAAACTGTTTTTT. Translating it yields CASSPLVRAEKLFF.

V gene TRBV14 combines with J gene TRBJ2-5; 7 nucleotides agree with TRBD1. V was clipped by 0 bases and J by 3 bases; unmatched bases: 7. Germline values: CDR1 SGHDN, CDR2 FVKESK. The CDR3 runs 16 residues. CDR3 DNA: TGTGCCAGCAGCCAAGATGCCAGGGGGAGAGAAGAGACCCAGTACTTC. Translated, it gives CASSQDARGREETQYF.

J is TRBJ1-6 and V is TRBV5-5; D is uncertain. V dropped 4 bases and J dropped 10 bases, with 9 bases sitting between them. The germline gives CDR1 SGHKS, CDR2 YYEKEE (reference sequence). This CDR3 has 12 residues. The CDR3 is CASSLRESPLHF. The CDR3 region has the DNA TGTGCCAGCAGCCTCAGAGAGTCACCCCTCCACTTT.

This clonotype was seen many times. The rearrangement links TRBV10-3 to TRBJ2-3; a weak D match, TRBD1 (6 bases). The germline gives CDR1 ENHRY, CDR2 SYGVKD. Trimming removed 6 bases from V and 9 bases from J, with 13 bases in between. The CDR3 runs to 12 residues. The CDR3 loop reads CAISRGDITQYF. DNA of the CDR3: TGTGCCATCAGCCGAGGGGACATAACGCAGTATTTT.

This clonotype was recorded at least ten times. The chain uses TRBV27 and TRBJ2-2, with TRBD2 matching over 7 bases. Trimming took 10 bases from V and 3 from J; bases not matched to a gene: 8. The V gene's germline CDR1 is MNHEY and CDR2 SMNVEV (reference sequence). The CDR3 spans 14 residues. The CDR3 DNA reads TGTGCCACCACCTTGGGGGGGGACACCGGGGAGCTGTTTTTT. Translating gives CATTLGGDTGELFF.

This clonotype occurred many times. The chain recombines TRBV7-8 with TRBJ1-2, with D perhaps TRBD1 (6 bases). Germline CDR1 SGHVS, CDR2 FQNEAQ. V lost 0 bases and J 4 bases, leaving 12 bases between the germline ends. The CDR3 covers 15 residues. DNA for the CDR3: TGTGCCAGCAGCTTAGCGCAGGGGAGCTCCTATGGCTACACCTTC. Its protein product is CASSLAQGSSYGYTF.

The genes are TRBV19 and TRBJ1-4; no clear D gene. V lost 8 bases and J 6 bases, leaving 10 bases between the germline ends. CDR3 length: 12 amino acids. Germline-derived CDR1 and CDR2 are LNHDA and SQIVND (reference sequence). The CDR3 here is CASSAIYEKLFF. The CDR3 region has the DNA TGTGCCAGTTCTGCCATTTATGAAAAACTGTTTTTT.

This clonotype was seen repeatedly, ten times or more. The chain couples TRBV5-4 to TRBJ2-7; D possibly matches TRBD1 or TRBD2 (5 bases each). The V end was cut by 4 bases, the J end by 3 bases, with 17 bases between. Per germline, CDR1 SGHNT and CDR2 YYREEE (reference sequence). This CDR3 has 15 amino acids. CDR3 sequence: CASSPGTLRNYEQYF. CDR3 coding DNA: TGTGCCAGCAGCCCCGGGACGCTAAGAAACTACGAGCAGTACTTC.

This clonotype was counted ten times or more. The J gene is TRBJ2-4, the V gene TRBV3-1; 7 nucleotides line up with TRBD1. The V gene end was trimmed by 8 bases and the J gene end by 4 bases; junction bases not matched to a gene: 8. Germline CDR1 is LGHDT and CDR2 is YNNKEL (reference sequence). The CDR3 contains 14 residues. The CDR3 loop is CASATAGGKNIQYF. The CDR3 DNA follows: TGTGCCAGCGCAACGGCAGGGGGAAAAAACATTCAGTACTTC.

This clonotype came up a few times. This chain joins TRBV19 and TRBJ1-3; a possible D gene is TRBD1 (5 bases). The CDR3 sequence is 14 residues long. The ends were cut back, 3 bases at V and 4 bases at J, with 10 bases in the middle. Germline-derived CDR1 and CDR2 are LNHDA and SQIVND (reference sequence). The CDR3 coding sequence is TGTGCCAGTAGTATCCAGGGTTTGGGAAACACCATATATTTT. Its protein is CASSIQGLGNTIYF.

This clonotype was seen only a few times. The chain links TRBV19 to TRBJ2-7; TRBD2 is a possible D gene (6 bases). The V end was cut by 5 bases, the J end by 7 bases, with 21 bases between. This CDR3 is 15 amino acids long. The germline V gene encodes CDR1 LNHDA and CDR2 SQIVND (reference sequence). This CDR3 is CASSPTGTLILEQYV. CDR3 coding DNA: TGTGCCAGTAGTCCCACCGGGACTCTAATACTAGAGCAGTACGTC.

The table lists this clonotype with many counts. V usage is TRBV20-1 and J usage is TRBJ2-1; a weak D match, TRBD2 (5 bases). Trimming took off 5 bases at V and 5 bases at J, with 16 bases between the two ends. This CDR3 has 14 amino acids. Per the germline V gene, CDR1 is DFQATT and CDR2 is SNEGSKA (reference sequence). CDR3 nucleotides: TGCAGTGCTTCCAGGACTCTCAAAGACAATGAGCAGTTCTTC. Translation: CSASRTLKDNEQFF.

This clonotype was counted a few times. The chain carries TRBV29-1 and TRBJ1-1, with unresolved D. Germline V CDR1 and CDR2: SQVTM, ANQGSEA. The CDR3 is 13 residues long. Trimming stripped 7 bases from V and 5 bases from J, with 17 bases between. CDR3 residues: CSATTGSGTEAFF. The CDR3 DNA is TGCAGCGCCACGACGGGATCGGGGACTGAAGCTTTCTTT.

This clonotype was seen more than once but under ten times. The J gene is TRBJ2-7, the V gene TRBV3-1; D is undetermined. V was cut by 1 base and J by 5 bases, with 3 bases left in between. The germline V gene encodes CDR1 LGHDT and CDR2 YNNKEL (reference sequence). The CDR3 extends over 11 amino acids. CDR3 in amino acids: CASSQGHEQYV. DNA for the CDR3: TGTGCCAGCAGCCAAGGCCACGAGCAGTACGTC.

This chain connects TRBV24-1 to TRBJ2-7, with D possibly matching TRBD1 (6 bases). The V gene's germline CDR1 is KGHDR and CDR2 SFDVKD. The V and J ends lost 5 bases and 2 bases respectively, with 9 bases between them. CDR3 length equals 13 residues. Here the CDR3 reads CATSGTDPYEQYF. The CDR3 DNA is TGTGCCACCAGTGGGACAGACCCCTACGAGCAGTACTTC.

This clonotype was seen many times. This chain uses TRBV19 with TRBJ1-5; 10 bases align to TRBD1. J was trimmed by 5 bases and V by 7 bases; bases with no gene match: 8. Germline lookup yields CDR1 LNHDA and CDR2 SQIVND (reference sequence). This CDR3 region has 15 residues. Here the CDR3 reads CASNQDRGAYQPQHF. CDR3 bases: TGTGCCAGTAACCAGGACAGGGGGGCCTATCAGCCCCAGCATTTT.